The 30 T cell receptor beta chains presented below share a single source sample, sequenced in a study of blood T cell repertoires in COVID-19 (dated by TCRdb to the early 2020s). Library construction relied on the immunoSEQ multiplex PCR assay. The immuneACCESS repertoire file appears here via TCRdb, limited to in-frame rearrangements. These files lack a portion of the clones; in checked studies, under half of the deficit traces to unresolved V genes, and the cause of the others is not known. The sample table lists around 230,000 clones, 83% of them with a count of one. About 2.3% of the sample is in the top ten clones. Sequencing input: peripheral blood. The origin of the receptors is a woman in her 40s with active or convalescent COVID-19.

The V and J genes are TRBV19 and TRBJ1-5, with 8 bases identical to TRBD1. The ends lost 7 bases at V and 4 bases at J; junction bases unmatched: 12. The CDR3 is 16 residues long. Germline values: CDR1 LNHDA, CDR2 SQIVND (reference sequence). The DNA of the CDR3 is TGTGCCAGTACCTTAAGGAGGACAGGGAAGAATCAGCCCCAGCATTTT. Translated, it gives CASTLRRTGKNQPQHF. Full variable domain (remainder filled in from reference TRBV19 and TRBJ1-5): DGGITQSPKYLFRKEGQNVTLSCEQNLNHDAMYWYRQDPGQGLRLIYYSQIVNDFQKGDIAEGYSVSREKKESFPLTVTSAQKNPTAFYLCASTLRRTGKNQPQHFGDGTRLSIL.

The chain combines TRBV6-5 with TRBJ1-1, with a weak D call TRBD1 (6 bases). CDR1 is MNHEY and CDR2 is SVGAGI in the germline V gene. The CDR3 has 15 residues. Between the trimmed V and J ends, which lost 0 bases and 8 bases, there was a span of 16 bases. CDR3 coding DNA: TGTGCCAGCAGTTACTCAGGGACACGTACAGGGGAAGCTTTCTTT. The encoded protein is CASSYSGTRTGEAFF.

V usage is TRBV2 and J usage is TRBJ2-3; tentatively, D is TRBD1 (5 bases). The V gene's germline CDR1 is SNHLY and CDR2 FYNNEI. This CDR3 is built from 12 residues. Trimming removed 7 bases at V and 7 bases at J, with 12 bases between. CDR3 loop: CASTGREYTQYF. The CDR3 nucleotides read TGTGCCAGCACGGGCAGGGAATATACGCAGTATTTT.

The rearrangement joins TRBV7-9 to TRBJ1-6; 10 bases are shared with TRBD1. This CDR3 region has 15 residues. Germline assignment: CDR1 SEHNR and CDR2 FQNEAQ (reference sequence). Trimming took 4 bases from V and 8 from J; bases not matched to a gene: 5. The CDR3 loop is CASSSRQGAYSPLHF. The CDR3 nucleotides read TGTGCCAGCAGCTCCCGACAGGGGGCTTATTCACCCCTCCACTTT. Complete variable domain (other parts from reference TRBV7-9 and TRBJ1-6): DTGVSQNPRHKITKRGQNVTFRCDPISEHNRLYWYRQTLGQGPEFLTYFQNEAQLEKSRLLSDRFSAERPKGSFSTLEIQRTEQGDSAMYLCASSSRQGAYSPLHFGNGTRLTVT.

This chain uses TRBV6-5 with TRBJ1-5; 9 nucleotides align to TRBD1. There are 15 residues in the CDR3. Germline V gene sequence: CDR1 MNHEY, CDR2 SVGAGI. V lost 6 bases and J lost 2; bases outside the gene matches: 5. The CDR3 loop is CASSRGTGRNQPQHF. The CDR3 DNA reads as TGTGCCAGCAGCCGCGGGACAGGGCGCAATCAGCCCCAGCATTTT.

This sequence joins TRBV12-3 or TRBV12-4 and TRBJ2-7, with 7 bases matching TRBD2. V lost 3 bases and J lost 4; bases outside the gene matches: 0. The CDR3 has 12 amino acids. This CDR3 reads CASSLRGYEQYF. Here the CDR3 DNA reads TGTGCCAGCAGTTTGCGGGGGTACGAGCAGTACTTC.

The chain uses TRBV5-1 and TRBJ1-1; D is uncertain. This CDR3 comprises 16 residues. The germline CDR1 and CDR2 sequences are SGHRS and YFSETQ. The germline V and J ends were trimmed by 2 bases and 1 base, with 15 bases remaining between them. This CDR3 reads CASSFYGNIGNTEAFF. The CDR3 DNA is TGCGCCAGCAGCTTTTACGGGAACATCGGGAACACTGAAGCTTTCTTT.

This clone was seen just once. The same CDR3 can be traced to other DNA sequences in this sample. The rearrangement joins TRBV18 to TRBJ1-1; TRBD1 matches 10 bases. CDR1 and CDR2 (germline): KGHSH, LQKENI. Trimming cost V 3 bases and J 4 bases; bases outside gene matches: 2. The CDR3 runs to 14 residues. The CDR3 DNA reads as TGTGCCAGCTCACCTGGACAGGGGGGCACTGAAGCTTTCTTT. It yields the protein CASSPGQGGTEAFF.

This clone occurred once. The chain carries TRBV6-5 and TRBJ2-3; 9 bases map to TRBD2. Germline V lookup: CDR1 MNHEY, CDR2 SVGAGI. The CDR3 has 15 residues. J gave up 3 bases and V 8 bases, and 9 bases lay outside the gene matches. The CDR3 DNA reads as TGTGCCAGCTTCGGACTAGCGAGAGTAACAGATACGCAGTATTTT. This translates into CASFGLARVTDTQYF.

CDR3 coding DNA: TGTGCCAGCAGCTTACGACAGGGCCAATCACCCCTCCACTTT. It yields the protein CASSLRQGQSPLHF. The chain links TRBV9 to TRBJ1-6; 7 nucleotides line up with TRBD1. CDR3 length: 14 residues. With 4 bases clipped from V and 10 bases from J, the junction kept 8 bases outside the gene matches. Germline V lookup: CDR1 SGDLS, CDR2 YYNGEE.

In this sample, this clone turned up once. The rearrangement joins TRBV18 to TRBJ2-7, with TRBD2 as a possible D gene (6 bases). Looked up from germline, CDR1 is KGHSH and CDR2 is LQKENI. V lost 1 base to trimming and J lost 7 bases, with 23 bases between them. The CDR3 sequence is 17 residues long. CDR3 protein: CASSPRASGTAGGEQYF. The CDR3 DNA sequence: TGTGCCAGCTCACCACGAGCATCTGGGACCGCCGGAGGGGAGCAGTACTTC.

The chain is built from TRBV4-3 and TRBJ1-5; 7 nucleotides line up with TRBD1. V lost 2 bases to trimming and J lost 5 bases; unmatched junction nucleotides: 6. Per the germline V gene, CDR1 is LGHNA and CDR2 is YSLEER. CDR3 length: 15 amino acids. Written as DNA, the CDR3 is TGCGCCAGCAGCCAATACGACAGGGCCGATCAGCCCCAGCATTTT. This translates into CASSQYDRADQPQHF.

The rearrangement links TRBV9 to TRBJ1-1; TRBD1 aligns across 10 bases. This CDR3 region has 15 residues. With 3 bases clipped from V and 0 bases from J, the junction kept 2 bases outside the gene matches. The germline gives CDR1 SGDLS, CDR2 YYNGEE. The CDR3 is CASSAGQGMNTEAFF. CDR3 sequence (DNA): TGTGCCAGCAGCGCGGGACAGGGGATGAACACTGAAGCTTTCTTT.

This chain links TRBV28 with TRBJ2-3, with TRBD1 matching 8 bases. Germline CDR1 reads MDHEN; CDR2 reads SYDVKM. The CDR3 spans 15 residues. Germline trimming cut 8 bases from V and 2 bases from J; bases unmatched to any gene: 9. As DNA, the CDR3 is TGTGCCAGCCGTCGACAGGGGTTAGCCACAGATACGCAGTATTTT. This encodes CASRRQGLATDTQYF.

This chain links TRBV25-1 with TRBJ1-6; a weak D match, TRBD1 (5 bases). This CDR3 spans 15 amino acids. The V gene lost 1 base and the J gene lost 8 bases, with 12 bases spanning the gap. Germline lookup yields CDR1 MGHDK and CDR2 SYGVNS. The CDR3 loop is CASSELRQSDSPLHF. CDR3 DNA: TGTGCCAGCAGTGAATTGAGACAGTCGGATTCACCCCTCCACTTT.

This chain joins TRBV10-1 and TRBJ2-1, with TRBD1 identical over 8 bases. V was clipped by 4 bases and J by 3 bases; unmatched bases: 2. The CDR3 runs to 14 residues. Germline V gives CDR1 WNHNN, CDR2 SYGVQD (reference sequence). The CDR3 loop is CASSAGGSYNEQFF. The CDR3 DNA reads as TGCGCCAGCAGTGCAGGGGGCAGCTACAATGAGCAGTTCTTC.

The gene calls are TRBV7-9 and TRBJ1-2, with D maybe TRBD1 (6 bases). Germline CDR1 is SEHNR and CDR2 is FQNEAQ (reference sequence). The CDR3 has 13 residues. V was pared by 4 bases and J by 8 bases, with 14 bases between. The CDR3 DNA sequence: TGTGCCAGCAGCTCCCGGGACATCGAAGGCTACACCTTC. Its translation: CASSSRDIEGYTF.

The chain is built from TRBV5-6 and TRBJ1-5; 8 positions agree with TRBD1. The CDR3 loop spans 16 amino acids. The ends lost 4 bases at V and 2 bases at J; junction bases unmatched: 8. CDR1 and CDR2 from the germline V gene are SGHDT and YYEEEE. CDR3 in amino acids: CASSLGGQARNQPQHF. The CDR3 coding sequence is TGTGCCAGCAGCCTAGGGGGACAGGCTCGCAATCAGCCCCAGCATTTT.

This chain joins TRBV30 and TRBJ2-2, with D possibly matching TRBD2 (5 bases). This CDR3 comprises 12 residues. Looked up from germline, CDR1 is GTSNPN and CDR2 is SVGIG (reference sequence). Trimming pared 5 bases from V and 1 base from J, leaving 5 bases between. CDR3 protein: CAWRENTGELFF. DNA of the CDR3: TGTGCCTGGCGGGAGAACACCGGGGAGCTGTTTTTT.

This sequence joins TRBV27 and TRBJ1-5, with D uncertain. V shed 3 bases and J shed 4 bases, with 4 bases lying between them. The CDR3 extends over 12 amino acids. Germline V lookup: CDR1 MNHEY, CDR2 SMNVEV (reference sequence). In DNA form, the CDR3 reads TGTGCCAGCAGTTTCGGTAATCAGCCCCAGCATTTT. It codes for CASSFGNQPQHF.

This chain connects TRBV6-5 to TRBJ1-5, with 7 bases matching TRBD1. The ends lost 3 bases at V and 5 bases at J; junction bases unmatched: 4. Looked up from germline, CDR1 is MNHEY and CDR2 is SVGAGI. The CDR3 has 14 residues. The CDR3 nucleotides are TGTGCCAGCAGTTATGACAGGGCCGATCAGCCCCAGCATTTT. The encoded protein is CASSYDRADQPQHF.

This chain connects TRBV7-9 to TRBJ1-2; TRBD1 aligns across 8 bases. Trimming at V came to 5 bases and at J to 6 bases, leaving 5 bases not matched to a gene. From germline, CDR1 is SEHNR and CDR2 FQNEAQ (reference sequence). The CDR3 length is 13 residues. The CDR3 loop is CASSQTGENGYTF. CDR3 bases: TGTGCCAGCAGCCAGACAGGGGAGAATGGCTACACCTTC.

The chain uses TRBV3-1 (or the pseudogene TRBV3-2) and TRBJ2-1; TRBD1 aligns across 9 bases. V was clipped by 4 bases and J by 8 bases; unmatched bases: 9. The CDR3 covers 15 residues. Per the germline V gene, CDR1 is LGHDT and CDR2 is YNNKEL (reference sequence). CDR3 protein: CASSRTGVPVDEQFF. The CDR3 coding sequence is TGTGCCAGCAGCCGGACAGGGGTCCCAGTGGATGAGCAGTTCTTC.

The rearrangement joins TRBV14 to TRBJ1-4, with 8 bases identical to TRBD1. Germline CDR1 and CDR2: SGHDN and FVKESK. Trimming at V came to 2 bases and at J to 2 bases, leaving 7 bases not matched to a gene. The CDR3 is 17 amino acids. The CDR3 coding sequence is TGTGCCAGCAGCCAAAGTGTCACAGGGGGTACTAATGAAAAACTGTTTTTT. Translated, it gives CASSQSVTGGTNEKLFF. The full variable domain, with the rest looked up from reference TRBV14 and TRBJ1-4, is EAGVTQFPSHSVIEKGQTVTLRCDPISGHDNLYWYRRVMGKEIKFLLHFVKESKQDESGMPNNRFLAERTGGTYSTLKVQPAELEDSGVYFCASSQSVTGGTNEKLFFGSGTQLSVL.

The count of this clone is one. This rearrangement joins TRBV7-9 to TRBJ1-1; D call uncertain. This CDR3 has 14 amino acids. Trimming cost V 1 base and J 5 bases, with 11 bases left between them. The germline CDR1 and CDR2 sequences are SEHNR and FQNEAQ (reference sequence). The CDR3 nucleotides are TGTGCCAGCAGCTTAGTCCTAGTAGGTACTGAAGCTTTCTTT. Amino acid sequence: CASSLVLVGTEAFF.

The rearrangement uses TRBV30 and TRBJ2-3; a possible D gene is TRBD1 (7 bases). The CDR3 has 13 amino acids. Trimming removed 5 bases from V and 4 bases from J, with 13 bases in between. Germline loops: CDR1 GTSNPN, CDR2 SVGIG (reference sequence). CDR3 residues: CAWWRGRPDTQYF. CDR3 coding DNA: TGTGCCTGGTGGAGGGGGCGCCCAGATACGCAGTATTTT.

V usage is TRBV7-9 and J usage is TRBJ2-5, with D tentatively TRBD1 (6 bases). The length of the CDR3 is 16 residues. Trimming took 5 bases from V and 0 from J, leaving 16 bases between them. Germline V gives CDR1 SEHNR, CDR2 FQNEAQ (reference sequence). In DNA form, the CDR3 reads TGTGCCAGCAGCCGCAGGGGTTGGGCGGACCAAGAGACCCAGTACTTC. Amino acids: CASSRRGWADQETQYF.

This chain connects TRBV7-2 to TRBJ2-7, with 7 nucleotides matching TRBD1. J lost 1 base, V lost 5 bases, and 5 bases had no gene match. Per germline, CDR1 SGHTA and CDR2 FQGNSA. There are 14 residues in the CDR3. The CDR3 DNA follows: TGTGCCAGCAGCGAAGGGACAGCGTCCTACGAGCAGTACTTC. Translation: CASSEGTASYEQYF.

This clone was seen a single time. The chain uses TRBV2 and TRBJ1-1; D perhaps matches TRBD1 (6 bases). Germline values: CDR1 SNHLY, CDR2 FYNNEI. The CDR3 contains 15 residues. Trimming cost V 6 bases and J 4 bases, with 18 bases left between them. CDR3 nucleotide sequence: TGTGCCAGCAGCCCCCTCGGACAGTCTGGCACTGAAGCTTTCTTT. This encodes CASSPLGQSGTEAFF.

This chain joins TRBV28 and TRBJ1-1; TRBD1 matches at 10 bases. Germline V lookup: CDR1 MDHEN, CDR2 SYDVKM. V shed 6 bases and J 5 bases; nucleotides not matched to a gene: 18. The CDR3 length is 18 residues. The CDR3 sequence is CASRAPIGTGAVGTEAFF. The CDR3 coding sequence is TGTGCCAGCAGAGCGCCCATCGGGACAGGGGCCGTGGGGACTGAAGCTTTCTTT.